This T cell receptor (beta chain) appears in the sequencing data of a study of blood T cell repertoires in COVID-19. Study-wide background: T cells, B-cell-depleted T cells, or PBMCs supplied cDNA or gDNA.

V dropped 0 bases and J dropped 8 bases, with 17 bases sitting between them. The CDR3 is 17 residues long. CDR1 LGHNA and CDR2 YSLEER come from the germline V gene. Measured with immunoSEQ multiplex PCR; TCRdb has only the in-frame clones, and not every one. The sample lists hundreds of thousands of clones, roughly 88% occurring once. Recovered Cohort 3 donors showed two negative PCRs, clearance, or symptom resolution. Sequenced input: PBMCs or T cells enriched from blood (not recorded which). The chain carries TRBV4-3 and TRBJ1-6; TRBD1 might be the D (6 bases). This TCR derives from a woman aged 50 to 60 who had recovered from COVID-19. In DNA form, the CDR3 reads TGCGCCAGCAGCCAAGATATTGTAGGGGGAACGGATTCACCCCTCCACTTT. This gives the protein CASSQDIVGGTDSPLHF.